The rows below give T cell receptor beta chains drawn from one sample of a study of blood T cell repertoires in COVID-19. TCRdb keeps only in-frame clones here, not all; method: immunoSEQ multiplex PCR. The sample consists of 60,000 to 70,000 clones, about 78% of them appearing once. The sample consisted of peripheral blood. The origin of the receptors is an elderly woman with acute or convalescent COVID-19. CDR3s include the opening cysteine and the closing phenylalanine or tryptophan. The order of the fields is D gene, V gene, J gene, clone size, CDR3 protein, CDR3 DNA. D genes are given only for firm matches. Clone size appears in some rows only: once, few, many, or a class for an expanded clone.

D gene: .
V gene: TRBV5-1
J gene: TRBJ2-3
clone size: .
CDR3 protein: CASNEASSDTQYF
CDR3 DNA: TGCGCCAGCAATGAGGCTAGCTCAGATACGCAGTATTTT

D gene: .
V gene: TRBV18
J gene: TRBJ1-1
clone size: .
CDR3 protein: CASSPRPGGSWTEAFF
CDR3 DNA: TGTGCCAGCTCACCACGCCCGGGGGGCTCGTGGACTGAAGCTTTCTTT

D gene: .
V gene: TRBV10-2
J gene: TRBJ1-2
clone size: few
CDR3 protein: CASSDRQPNYGYTF
CDR3 DNA: TGCGCCAGCAGTGATCGACAGCCCAACTATGGCTACACCTTC

D gene: .
V gene: TRBV7-6
J gene: TRBJ1-2
clone size: .
CDR3 protein: CASSLPGGTYGYTF
CDR3 DNA: TGTGCCAGCAGCTTACCCGGGGGAACCTATGGCTACACCTTC

D gene: TRBD2
V gene: TRBV24-1
J gene: TRBJ2-5
clone size: .
CDR3 protein: CATSEPLAGGPETQYF
CDR3 DNA: TGTGCCACCAGTGAACCGCTAGCGGGAGGGCCAGAGACCCAGTACTTC

D gene: TRBD1
V gene: TRBV15
J gene: TRBJ2-7
clone size: once
CDR3 protein: CATSRMTGQGMRSYEQYF
CDR3 DNA: TGTGCCACCAGCAGAATGACAGGGCAGGGTATGAGATCCTACGAGCAGTACTTC

D gene: .
V gene: TRBV20-1
J gene: TRBJ2-1
clone size: .
CDR3 protein: CSASNYNEQFF
CDR3 DNA: TGCAGTGCATCTAACTACAATGAGCAGTTCTTC

D gene: .
V gene: TRBV5-1
J gene: TRBJ2-7
clone size: .
CDR3 protein: CASSLEQAYEQYF
CDR3 DNA: TGCGCCAGCAGCTTGGAACAGGCCTACGAGCAGTACTTC

D gene: .
V gene: TRBV6-5
J gene: TRBJ2-1
clone size: .
CDR3 protein: CASIKGAGNNEQFF
CDR3 DNA: TGTGCCAGCATTAAGGGTGCGGGAAACAATGAGCAGTTCTTC

D gene: .
V gene: TRBV10-3
J gene: TRBJ1-1
clone size: .
CDR3 protein: CAIRAGELNTEAFF
CDR3 DNA: TGTGCCATCAGGGCCGGGGAATTGAACACTGAAGCTTTCTTT

D gene: .
V gene: TRBV14
J gene: TRBJ2-7
clone size: .
CDR3 protein: CASSHLSVSYEQYF
CDR3 DNA: TGTGCCAGCAGCCATCTTTCAGTCTCCTACGAGCAGTACTTC

D gene: .
V gene: TRBV7-2
J gene: TRBJ2-1
clone size: once
CDR3 protein: CASSSRGGPQSSYNEQFF
CDR3 DNA: TGTGCCAGCAGCTCGAGGGGGGGCCCTCAGAGCTCCTACAATGAGCAGTTCTTC

D gene: TRBD2
V gene: TRBV7-8
J gene: TRBJ2-5
clone size: .
CDR3 protein: CASIVAGGQVETQYF
CDR3 DNA: TGTGCCAGCATCGTAGCGGGAGGGCAGGTCGAGACCCAGTACTTC

D gene: .
V gene: TRBV5-1
J gene: TRBJ2-7
clone size: .
CDR3 protein: CASSPARASYEQYF
CDR3 DNA: TGCGCCAGCAGCCCGGCGCGGGCCTCCTACGAGCAGTACTTC

D gene: .
V gene: TRBV5-1
J gene: TRBJ1-1
clone size: .
CDR3 protein: CASSSGWTANTEAFF
CDR3 DNA: TGCGCCAGCAGCTCGGGGTGGACAGCAAACACTGAAGCTTTCTTT

D gene: TRBD2
V gene: TRBV7-9
J gene: TRBJ2-3
clone size: few
CDR3 protein: CASSAAGGYTDTQYF
CDR3 DNA: TGTGCCAGCAGTGCAGCGGGAGGATACACAGATACGCAGTATTTT

D gene: TRBD1
V gene: TRBV5-1
J gene: TRBJ1-5
clone size: .
CDR3 protein: CASSLGQGAGQPQHF
CDR3 DNA: TGCGCCAGCAGCTTGGGGCAGGGGGCTGGACAGCCCCAGCATTTT

D gene: TRBD2
V gene: TRBV7-3
J gene: TRBJ2-3
clone size: .
CDR3 protein: CASSPGGGTDTQYF
CDR3 DNA: TGTGCCAGCAGCCCCGGGGGGGGCACAGATACGCAGTATTTT

D gene: .
V gene: TRBV7-6
J gene: TRBJ2-7
clone size: .
CDR3 protein: CASSPQGSEQYF
CDR3 DNA: TGTGCCAGCAGCCCCCAGGGGAGCGAGCAGTACTTC

D gene: .
V gene: TRBV5-8
J gene: TRBJ2-7
clone size: few
CDR3 protein: CASSPTLAPASSYEQYF
CDR3 DNA: TGTGCCAGCAGCCCCACTCTGGCTCCAGCGAGCTCCTACGAGCAGTACTTC

D gene: TRBD2
V gene: TRBV7-9
J gene: TRBJ2-3
clone size: .
CDR3 protein: CASSPTMRESPLTDTQYF
CDR3 DNA: TGTGCCAGCAGCCCTACCATGCGGGAGAGTCCCCTCACAGATACGCAGTATTTT

D gene: TRBD1
V gene: TRBV6-5
J gene: TRBJ1-4
clone size: .
CDR3 protein: CASSWDRLAEKLFF
CDR3 DNA: TGTGCCAGCAGTTGGGACAGGTTAGCCGAAAAACTGTTTTTT

D gene: TRBD2
V gene: TRBV7-8
J gene: TRBJ2-7
clone size: .
CDR3 protein: CASSLGGLAGEQYF
CDR3 DNA: TGTGCCAGCAGCTTAGGAGGCCTAGCGGGAGAACAGTACTTC

D gene: .
V gene: TRBV5-1
J gene: TRBJ2-7
clone size: few
CDR3 protein: CASSSQEPSYEQYF
CDR3 DNA: TGCGCCAGCAGCTCCCAGGAACCGTCCTACGAGCAGTACTTC

D gene: TRBD2
V gene: TRBV28
J gene: TRBJ2-7
clone size: .
CDR3 protein: CASRGGDYEQYF
CDR3 DNA: TGTGCCAGCAGGGGAGGGGACTACGAGCAGTACTTC

D gene: TRBD1
V gene: TRBV19
J gene: TRBJ2-7
clone size: .
CDR3 protein: CASSRGQAYEQYF
CDR3 DNA: TGTGCCAGTAGCCGAGGACAGGCCTACGAGCAGTACTTC

D gene: TRBD1
V gene: TRBV2
J gene: TRBJ2-5
clone size: .
CDR3 protein: CASRGDRGNGPARETQYF
CDR3 DNA: TGTGCCAGCAGGGGGGACAGGGGGAACGGCCCCGCTCGGGAGACCCAGTACTTC

D gene: .
V gene: TRBV7-2
J gene: TRBJ1-6
clone size: once
CDR3 protein: CASSLRRASPNSPLHF
CDR3 DNA: TGTGCCAGCAGCTTAAGGCGGGCCTCTCCTAATTCACCCCTCCACTTT

D gene: .
V gene: TRBV20-1
J gene: TRBJ2-7
clone size: .
CDR3 protein: CSASMGQGGEQYF
CDR3 DNA: TGCAGTGCTAGTATGGGGCAGGGGGGCGAGCAGTACTTC